These 28 T cell receptor beta chains were sequenced from one sample in a study of blood T cells in healthy people across ages. The use of a sample-barcoded 5' primer and a J-beta primer mix characterized a second PCR of roughly 6 to 12 cycles. TCRdb reprocessed the 5' RACE reads with MiXCR, giving one entry per CDR3 protein. The table lists about 620,000 distinct CDR3 sequences, 40% to 65% of them singletons. Sequenced: blood. These receptors came from a woman of 80 years or more in good health.

This clonotype was detected a few times. The DNA for the CDR3 is TGTGCCAGCAGCTTTAGGACAGGCCCCTCTGCTAACTACAATGAGCAGTTCTTC. This encodes CASSFRTGPSANYNEQFF. The chain links TRBV11-2 to TRBJ2-1; 7 bases are shared with TRBD1. CDR1 is SGHAT, CDR2 FQNNGV, per germline. The CDR3 runs 18 residues. The ends lost 3 bases at V and 3 bases at J; junction bases unmatched: 14.

Worth noting for this clonotype: A much larger clone differs by one base, so this may be a read error. This chain's CDR3 is CTSSVIPGEQYF. Written as DNA, the CDR3 is TGTACCAGCAGCGTTATCCCCGGCGAGCAGTACTTC. This chain uses TRBV9 with TRBJ2-7; D gene uncertain. CDR1 SGDLS and CDR2 YYNGEE come from the germline V gene. The CDR3 extends over 12 amino acids.

The rearrangement links TRBV12-3 or TRBV12-4 to TRBJ2-3; TRBD2 agrees at 10 bases. V was pared by 3 bases and J by 6 bases, with 3 bases of the junction left unmatched. CDR3 size: 14 residues. The CDR3 bases are TGTGCCAGCAGTTTCAGCGGGGGGGCGGATACGCAGTATTTT. Translation gives CASSFSGGADTQYF.

The chain employs TRBV5-1 and TRBJ1-6; no definite D call. CDR1 is SGHRS and CDR2 is YFSETQ in the germline V gene. Trimming removed 4 bases from V and 7 bases from J, with 18 bases in between. This CDR3 region has 16 residues. This CDR3 is CASSPGGRGMNSPLHF. The CDR3 bases are TGCGCCAGCAGCCCAGGTGGACGAGGGATGAATTCACCCCTCCACTTT. The whole variable domain, remainder taken from reference TRBV5-1 and TRBJ1-6, is KAGVTQTPRYLIKTRGQQVTLSCSPISGHRSVSWYQQTPGQGLQFLFEYFSETQRNKGNFPGRFSGRQFSNSRSEMNVSTLELGDSALYLCASSPGGRGMNSPLHFGNGTRLTVT.

V and J are TRBV20-1 and TRBJ2-3; TRBD2 aligns across 8 bases. The CDR3 is 12 residues long. The V gene end was trimmed by 5 bases and the J gene end by 8 bases; junction bases not matched to a gene: 6. CDR1 is DFQATT and CDR2 is SNEGSKA in the germline V gene (reference sequence). CDR3 nucleotide sequence: TGCAGTGCTCGGGGGGGCGAGGCTACGCAGTATTTT. This codes for CSARGGEATQYF.

This chain uses TRBV4-2 with TRBJ1-4, with no clear D. The CDR3 consists of 12 residues. Germline-derived CDR1 and CDR2 are LGHNA and YNFKEQ. The V end was cut by 6 bases, the J end by 8 bases, with 10 bases between. CDR3 region: CASSGLEEKLFF. CDR3 coding DNA: TGTGCCAGCAGTGGGCTAGAAGAAAAACTGTTTTTT.

This clonotype came up many times. The chain recombines TRBV7-2 with TRBJ2-7; 7 nucleotides line up with TRBD1. V shed 2 bases, J shed 3 bases, and the junction held 10 bases outside the gene matches. The V gene's germline CDR1 is SGHTA and CDR2 FQGNSA. The CDR3 length is 16 residues. The CDR3 DNA is TGTGCCAGCAGCTTAACAGGGGTGGCACGGTACTACGAGCAGTACTTC. Its protein product is CASSLTGVARYYEQYF.

The table lists this clonotype with a count of one. V usage is TRBV4-1 and J usage is TRBJ2-4, with D perhaps assigned TRBD1 or TRBD2 (5 bases each). The assigned J gene may be wrong: the sequence end matches TRBJ2-7 better. This CDR3 is built from 18 residues. CDR1 is MGHRA and CDR2 is YSYEKL in the germline V gene. The CDR3 region has the DNA TGCGCCAGCAGCCAAGGGCCTCCCGGGACGTCCAGCTCCTACGAGCAGTACTTC. Protein sequence: CASSQGPPGTSSSYEQYF.

This clonotype appeared a few times. This chain uses TRBV20-1 with TRBJ1-1; TRBD1 is a possible D gene (5 bases). Germline V CDR1 and CDR2: DFQATT, SNEGSKA (reference sequence). V was cut by 2 bases and J by 7 bases, with 14 bases left in between. The CDR3 sequence is 13 residues long. Written as DNA, the CDR3 is TGCAGTGCTAGACCGGCCCAGGGAGTTGAAGCTTTCTTT. It translates to CSARPAQGVEAFF.

The chain joins TRBV5-1 to TRBJ2-7; 7 nucleotides match TRBD2. Per the germline V gene, CDR1 is SGHRS and CDR2 is YFSETQ. V shed 7 bases, J shed 7 bases, and the junction held 17 bases outside the gene matches. This CDR3 is built from 15 residues. CDR3 DNA sequence: TGCGCCAGCTCGCCGAGTGGAGCGGGATACAATGAGCAGTACTTC. Encoded protein: CASSPSGAGYNEQYF.

The CDR3 bases are TGTGCCAGCAGTTACTCCAGGGCTGACAATGAGCAGTTCTTC. It encodes CASSYSRADNEQFF. This chain uses TRBV6-5 with TRBJ2-1; perhaps TRBD1 as D (5 bases). This CDR3 comprises 14 residues. The ends were cut back, 0 bases at V and 5 bases at J, with 8 bases in the middle. CDR1 MNHEY and CDR2 SVGAGI come from the germline V gene.

The genes are TRBV6-5 and TRBJ1-2; 8 bases fit TRBD1. Germline CDR1 reads MNHEY; CDR2 reads SVGAGI. The junction had 8 bases not matched to a gene; V was cut back by 6 bases and J by 8 bases. This CDR3 contains 13 residues. CDR3 residues: CASRQTGDDGYTF. Here the CDR3 DNA reads TGTGCCAGCAGACAGACAGGGGATGACGGCTACACCTTC.

This clonotype was detected only a few times. The chain is built from TRBV27 and TRBJ2-7; D gene unclear. In germline, CDR1 is MNHEY, CDR2 SMNVEV (reference sequence). CDR3 length: 14 amino acids. Trimming cost V 4 bases and J 1 base, with 11 bases left between them. CDR3 DNA: TGTGCCAGCAGTTCCGGAATGTCGTCCTACGAGCAGTACTTC. Translation gives CASSSGMSSYEQYF.

This clonotype appeared a few times. V is TRBV18 and J is TRBJ2-3, with a weak D call TRBD2 (5 bases). This CDR3 region has 14 residues. Germline V gene sequence: CDR1 KGHSH, CDR2 LQKENI. The V gene lost 4 bases and the J gene lost 3 bases, with 11 bases spanning the gap. The CDR3 nucleotides read TGTGCCAGCTCACGGACTGGGGTAACAGATACGCAGTATTTT. This encodes CASSRTGVTDTQYF.

About this clonotype itself: A much larger clone lies one base from this, so it may be a read error. The chain couples TRBV2 to TRBJ2-3; no clear D gene. The CDR3 consists of 16 residues. Germline V gene lookup returns CDR1 SNHLY and CDR2 FYNNEI. The DNA for the CDR3 is TGTGCCAGCGGTGAAAGGGCCTATGGAAGCACAGATACGCAGTATTTT. Encoded protein: CASGERAYGSTDTQYF.

This sequence joins TRBV6-5 and TRBJ2-7; 8 positions match TRBD1. The CDR3 consists of 14 residues. Per germline, CDR1 MNHEY and CDR2 SVGAGI. J gave up 4 bases and V 2 bases, and 4 bases lay outside the gene matches. CDR3: CASSYLGQGYEQYF. CDR3 nucleotides: TGTGCCAGCAGTTACCTCGGACAGGGATACGAGCAGTACTTC.

The gene calls are TRBV11-2 and TRBJ2-5, with D possibly being TRBD2 (6 bases). V was pared by 4 bases and J by 1 base, with 22 bases between. The CDR3 extends over 18 amino acids. CDR1 and CDR2 (germline): SGHAT, FQNNGV. The CDR3 here is CASSSTGTPSRSQETQYF. The CDR3 region has the DNA TGTGCCAGCAGCTCAACCGGGACTCCCAGCAGGTCCCAAGAGACCCAGTACTTC. The entire variable domain, with the rest obtained from reference TRBV11-2 and TRBJ2-5, is as follows: EAGVAQSPRYKIIEKRQSVAFWCNPISGHATLYWYQQILGQGPKLLIQFQNNGVVDDSQLPKDRFSAERLKGVDSTLKIQPAKLEDSAVYLCASSSTGTPSRSQETQYFGPGTRLLVL.

The rearrangement joins TRBV10-3 to TRBJ1-2; TRBD1 agrees at 9 bases. V lost 6 bases and J lost 4; bases outside the gene matches: 12. Germline assignment: CDR1 ENHRY and CDR2 SYGVKD. The CDR3 consists of 16 residues. The chain's CDR3 is CAISPQDTGGSYGYTF. The CDR3 nucleotides are TGTGCCATCAGCCCCCAGGATACAGGGGGCAGCTATGGCTACACCTTC.

The chain recombines TRBV28 with TRBJ2-5; 8 positions match TRBD1. After removal of 3 bases from V and 5 bases from J, the junction contained 8 bases not matched to a gene. This CDR3 comprises 15 residues. Germline CDR1 reads MDHEN; CDR2 reads SYDVKM. This CDR3 reads CASSFWTGFVETQYF. The CDR3 region has the DNA TGTGCCAGCAGTTTTTGGACAGGGTTTGTCGAGACCCAGTACTTC.

V and J are TRBV20-1 and TRBJ2-5; 14 bases are a match to TRBD2. Trimming cost V 6 bases and J 4 bases; bases outside gene matches: 7. Germline-derived CDR1 and CDR2 are DFQATT and SNEGSKA (reference sequence). This CDR3 spans 15 amino acids. DNA of the CDR3: TGCAGTGCATGGACTAGCGGGAGGCAGGGAGAGACCCAGTACTTC. The encoded protein is CSAWTSGRQGETQYF.

The rearrangement uses TRBV12-5 and TRBJ2-1; 11 bases are a match to TRBD2. V shed 3 bases, J shed 8 bases, and the junction held 9 bases outside the gene matches. Germline-derived CDR1 and CDR2 are LGHNT and FRNRAP. The CDR3 runs to 16 residues. The CDR3 coding sequence is TGTGCTAGTGGTTTTCTTACTGTAGCGGGGGGGCATGAGCAGTTCTTC. It translates to CASGFLTVAGGHEQFF.

This clonotype was seen repeatedly, ten times or more. The rearrangement joins TRBV29-1 to TRBJ2-3; TRBD2 matches at 15 bases. V trimming: 5 bases; J trimming: 2 bases; junction bases outside the gene matches: 5. The CDR3 is made up of 16 amino acids. Germline CDR1 and CDR2: SQVTM and ANQGSEA. CDR3 nucleotides: TGCAGCGTTTTTCGGACTAGCGGGAGGGCCACAGATACGCAGTATTTT. Translated, it gives CSVFRTSGRATDTQYF.

This clonotype has a handful of counts. The chain employs TRBV19 and TRBJ1-6; D remains ambiguous. This CDR3 is built from 12 residues. V was clipped by 6 bases and J by 12 bases, with 12 bases between them. Germline loops: CDR1 LNHDA, CDR2 SQIVND (reference sequence). The DNA for the CDR3 is TGTGCCAGTAGACTAATAAAGGGACCCCTCCACTTT. Protein sequence: CASRLIKGPLHF. Combining the CDR3 with reference TRBV19 and TRBJ1-6 gives the whole variable domain DGGITQSPKYLFRKEGQNVTLSCEQNLNHDAMYWYRQDPGQGLRLIYYSQIVNDFQKGDIAEGYSVSREKKESFPLTVTSAQKNPTAFYLCASRLIKGPLHFGNGTRLTVT.

This chain joins TRBV27 and TRBJ1-2; 11 bases fit TRBD1. From germline, CDR1 is MNHEY and CDR2 SMNVEV (reference sequence). This CDR3 comprises 17 residues. V trimming: 2 bases; J trimming: 4 bases; junction bases outside the gene matches: 9. CDR3 sequence: CASSLIGQGANAYGYTF. In DNA form, the CDR3 reads TGTGCCAGCAGTTTAATTGGACAGGGGGCTAACGCCTATGGCTACACCTTC.

The chain joins TRBV6-6 to TRBJ2-5, with 7 bases that match TRBD2. J was trimmed by 11 bases and V by 8 bases; bases with no gene match: 14. The CDR3 is 13 residues long. Germline V gene lookup returns CDR1 MNHNY and CDR2 SVGAGI (reference sequence). The CDR3 DNA follows: TGTGCCAGCGGCCCTAGCGGCTACAATGAGCAGTACTTC. Translation: CASGPSGYNEQYF.

V is TRBV28 and J is TRBJ1-1; a weak D match, TRBD1 (6 bases). V lost 6 bases to trimming and J lost 6 bases, with 14 bases between them. Germline V lookup: CDR1 MDHEN, CDR2 SYDVKM. The CDR3 contains 13 residues. CDR3 coding DNA: TGTGCCAGCAGCCCAGGGGCGGGGCCTGAAGCTTTCTTT. This gives the protein CASSPGAGPEAFF. Full variable domain (outside the CDR3, taken from reference TRBV28 and TRBJ1-1): DVKVTQSSRYLVKRTGEKVFLECVQDMDHENMFWYRQDPGLGLRLIYFSYDVKMKEKGDIPEGYSVSREKKERFSLILESASTNQTSMYLCASSPGAGPEAFFGQGTRLTVV.

There are many counts of this clonotype. The V gene is TRBV6-5, the J gene TRBJ2-6; D gene uncertain. There are 14 residues in the CDR3. Germline CDR1 reads MNHEY; CDR2 reads SVGAGI. V lost 5 bases and J 0 bases, leaving 5 bases between the germline ends. CDR3 sequence: CASSKSSGANVLTF. The CDR3 nucleotides are TGTGCCAGCAGTAAGAGCTCTGGGGCCAACGTCCTGACTTTC.

A note on this clonotype: A much larger clone differs by one base, so this may be a read error. The genes are TRBV11-1 and TRBJ1-2, with 7 bases identical to TRBD1. Germline assignment: CDR1 SGHAT and CDR2 FQDESV (reference sequence). CDR3 length: 13 residues. This CDR3 is CACRPDRDGGYTF. The CDR3 DNA follows: TGTGCCTGCAGACCCGACAGGGACGGTGGCTACACCTTC.